The 5 T cell receptor beta chains below all came from one sample that was sequenced in a study of T cell repertoires in cytomegalovirus infection. TCRdb re-called the reads through MiXCR, storing one row per CDR3 protein. The sample records 200,000 to 300,000 distinct CDR3 sequences, around 15% being singletons. Sequenced input: PBMCs. These receptors were obtained from a human donor in good health (CMV status not recorded). Some clones in this sample may be carry-over from other donors' samples.

This clonotype appeared a few times. This rearrangement joins TRBV12-3 or TRBV12-4 to TRBJ2-7, with 7 bases fitting TRBD2. The CDR3 length is 12 residues. J gave up 6 bases and V 6 bases, and 5 bases lay outside the gene matches. The CDR3, as DNA: TGTGCCAGCAGCTCGGGGGGTCGCGAGCAGTACTTC. This encodes CASSSGGREQYF.

This clonotype was counted at least ten times. V and J are TRBV7-2 and TRBJ2-7, with D perhaps TRBD2 (6 bases). V lost 5 bases, J lost 0 bases, and 14 bases lay in between. The CDR3 is 15 amino acids. Germline V gene lookup returns CDR1 SGHTA and CDR2 FQGNSA. As DNA, the CDR3 is TGTGCCAGCAGCCGGGGACTGGAAAGCTCCTACGAGCAGTACTTC. Amino acids: CASSRGLESSYEQYF.

In its sample, this clonotype was seen many times. V usage is TRBV7-9 and J usage is TRBJ1-1; D remains unclear. Looked up from germline, CDR1 is SEHNR and CDR2 is FQNEAQ (reference sequence). The ends were cut back, 1 base at V and 3 bases at J, with 9 bases in the middle. The CDR3 totals 14 residues. CDR3 bases: TGTGCCAGCAGCTTAGTAGTTGGTCACACTGAAGCTTTCTTT. Translating it yields CASSLVVGHTEAFF.

This clonotype was detected ten times or more. The chain has TRBV7-2 and TRBJ2-1, with 9 bases aligning to TRBD2. Germline V gene lookup returns CDR1 SGHTA and CDR2 FQGNSA. This CDR3 contains 18 residues. V shed 2 bases, J shed 0 bases, and the junction held 8 bases outside the gene matches. The CDR3 region has the DNA TGTGCCAGCAGCTTATATCTGCTAGCGGGGAGCTCCTACAATGAGCAGTTCTTC. Encoded protein: CASSLYLLAGSSYNEQFF.

This clonotype has a count of ten or more. V and J are TRBV20-1 and TRBJ1-1; 10 positions match TRBD1. Per the germline V gene, CDR1 is DFQATT and CDR2 is SNEGSKA (reference sequence). The CDR3 consists of 16 residues. The V gene end was trimmed by 7 bases and the J gene end by 1 base; junction bases not matched to a gene: 12. CDR3 sequence reads: CSETGGLGSGNTEAFF. The CDR3 DNA is TGCAGTGAGACAGGGGGCTTAGGTTCTGGGAACACTGAAGCTTTCTTT.